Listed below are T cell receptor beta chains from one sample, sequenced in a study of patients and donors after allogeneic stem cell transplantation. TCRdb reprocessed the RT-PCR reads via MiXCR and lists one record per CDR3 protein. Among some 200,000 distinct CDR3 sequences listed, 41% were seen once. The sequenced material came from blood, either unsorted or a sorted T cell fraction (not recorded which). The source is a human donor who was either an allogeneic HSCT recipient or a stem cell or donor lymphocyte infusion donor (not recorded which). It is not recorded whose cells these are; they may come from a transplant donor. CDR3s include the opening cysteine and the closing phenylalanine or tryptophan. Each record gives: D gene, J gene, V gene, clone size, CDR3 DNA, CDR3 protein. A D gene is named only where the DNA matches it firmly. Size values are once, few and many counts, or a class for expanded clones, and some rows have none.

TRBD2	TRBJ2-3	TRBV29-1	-	TGCAGCGTTGAACGGGAGGCGCTAGATACGCAGTATTTT	CSVEREALDTQYF
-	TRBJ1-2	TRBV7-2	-	TGTGCCAGCAGCTTAGGCGGCGGGGGCTATGGCTACACCTTC	CASSLGGGGYGYTF
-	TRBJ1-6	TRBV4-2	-	TGTGCCAGCAGCCAAGAGAGGGGCTCTAGCACTCCCCTCCACTTT	CASSQERGSSTPLHF
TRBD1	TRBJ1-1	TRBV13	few	TGTGCCAGCAGCTTACAGGGGGCGGGGACTGAAGCTTTCTTT	CASSLQGAGTEAFF
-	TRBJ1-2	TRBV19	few	TGTGCCAGTAAGGCGTTTGGCTACACCTTC	CASKAFGYTF
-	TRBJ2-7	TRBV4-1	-	TGCGCCAGCAGCCAATTCTCAGCACTCTTCTACGAGCAGTACTTC	CASSQFSALFYEQYF
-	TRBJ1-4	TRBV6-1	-	TGTGCCAGCAGTGAAGGAACGGCCGGCCCTAATGAAAAACTGTTTTTT	CASSEGTAGPNEKLFF
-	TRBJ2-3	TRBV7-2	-	TGTGCCAGCAGCTTAGTAGTCGGGTCAGATACGCAGTATTTT	CASSLVVGSDTQYF
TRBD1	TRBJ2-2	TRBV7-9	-	TGTGCCAGCAGCTTATCCTTTGGACAGGCCCTTTTCCGGAACACCGGGGAGCTGTTTTTT	CASSLSFGQALFRNTGELFF
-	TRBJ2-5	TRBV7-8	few	TGTGCCAGCAGCGTCCCCAACGGAGAGACCCAGTACTTC	CASSVPNGETQYF
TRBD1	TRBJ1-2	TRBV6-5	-	TGTGCCAGCACCAAGGGGACAGTGGAGGGCTACACCTTC	CASTKGTVEGYTF
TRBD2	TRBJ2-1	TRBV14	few	TGTGCCAGCAGCCACCCAGCGGGAGGAAACCCTTACAATGAGCAGTTCTTC	CASSHPAGGNPYNEQFF